These 5 T cell receptor beta chains were all obtained from the same sample, sequenced in a study of metastatic and nonmetastatic thyroid tumors. There were no patients who had received any treatment before thyroid surgery. Via MiXCR, TCRdb re-called the PCR reads. The sample lists some 28,000 clones; 20% to 25% were seen once. The sequencing sample was made of blood. The receptors were sampled from a female donor with papillary thyroid cancer or a benign thyroid nodule (not recorded which). Some clones in this sample may be carry-over from other donors' samples.

This clone occurred many times. J is TRBJ1-5 and V is TRBV12-3 or TRBV12-4; D unresolved. CDR3 length: 15 residues. Trimming cost V 6 bases and J 4 bases, with 16 bases left between them. The CDR3 region is CASSFYARFNQPQHF. CDR3 DNA: TGTGCCAGCAGCTTTTACGCACGGTTTAATCAGCCCCAGCATTTT.

For this clone: A clone one base away is much larger, so this may be a read error. The same CDR3 can be traced to other DNA sequences in this sample. The chain is built from TRBV6-1 and TRBJ1-6; TRBD1 matches 7 bases. Germline V CDR1 and CDR2: MNHNS, SASEGT. The CDR3 runs to 16 residues. The CDR3 spells CASSVDPGQPHPPLHF. The CDR3 DNA reads as TGTGCCAGCAGTGTCGATCCGGGACAGCCTCATCCACCCCTCCATTTT.

This clone was detected many times. V is TRBV20-1 and J is TRBJ1-1; tentative D call: TRBD1 (5 bases). CDR1 and CDR2 (germline): DFQATT, SNEGSKA (reference sequence). V was cut by 6 bases and J by 7 bases, with 15 bases left in between. The CDR3 length is 12 residues. The CDR3 coding sequence is TGCAGTGCCCAACAAAAGGGGATTGAAGCTTTCTTT. Translating it yields CSAQQKGIEAFF.

The rearrangement joins TRBV11-3 to TRBJ2-2; 7 nucleotides line up with TRBD2. The CDR3 has 14 residues. V shed 1 base and J 7 bases; nucleotides not matched to a gene: 3. From germline, CDR1 is SGHNT and CDR2 YENEEA. The CDR3 nucleotides are TGTGCCAGCAGCTTAGGCGGGAGCGGCGGGGAGCTGTTTTTT. Its protein is CASSLGGSGGELFF.

This clone was detected ten times or more. CDR3 loop: CASTRRDTRRYTF. The DNA for the CDR3 is TGTGCCAGCACCAGGAGGGACACACGACGCTACACCTTC. This chain connects TRBV6-1 to TRBJ1-2; D possibly corresponds to TRBD1 (6 bases). The ends were cut back, 7 bases at V and 9 bases at J, with 18 bases in the middle. The CDR3 has 13 residues. Germline V gene data show CDR1 as MNHNS and CDR2 as SASEGT.